What follows are 21 T cell receptor beta chains derived from one specimen sequenced in a study of coeliac disease. TCRdb's table, derived via immunoSEQ multiplex PCR, lists solely in-frame clones and lacks some. In the table there are around 5,300 clones, roughly two thirds of which are singletons. The specimen was lymphocytes from the gut lamina propria. The source of these receptors is a man aged 65 to 79 with active celiac disease.

CDR3 coding DNA: TGTGCCAGCAGCTGGAGAACAGGGACGACTAATGAAAAACTGTTTTTT. It specifies CASSWRTGTTNEKLFF. The V and J genes are TRBV5-6 and TRBJ1-4; weak D call: TRBD1 (6 bases). V was trimmed by 3 bases and J by 2 bases, leaving 14 bases between them. Germline CDR1 reads SGHDT; CDR2 reads YYEEEE. This CDR3 is 16 amino acids long.

The chain joins TRBV5-6 to TRBJ1-1; D perhaps matches TRBD1 (5 bases). The CDR3 runs 16 residues. Germline values: CDR1 SGHDT, CDR2 YYEEEE. V shed 3 bases and J shed 0 bases, with 15 bases lying between them. The CDR3 DNA is TGTGCCAGCAGCTCACTAAGACAGAACATGAACACTGAAGCTTTCTTT. Translated, it gives CASSSLRQNMNTEAFF.

The chain combines TRBV6-6 with TRBJ2-7; D unclear. With 0 bases removed from V and 6 bases from J, the gap between germline ends came to 6 bases. CDR1 and CDR2 (germline): MNHNY, SVGAGI (reference sequence). CDR3 size: 12 residues. CDR3 loop: CASSYSEREQYF. The CDR3 region has the DNA TGTGCCAGCAGTTACTCGGAGCGCGAGCAGTACTTC.

The chain recombines TRBV28 with TRBJ2-7, with D perhaps TRBD1 (5 bases). Trimming removed 11 bases from V and 4 bases from J, with 18 bases in between. The CDR3 has 13 amino acids. CDR1 and CDR2 (germline): MDHEN, SYDVKM. The CDR3: CAHTRGQSYEQYF. The CDR3 DNA sequence: TGTGCCCACACACGCGGACAATCTTACGAGCAGTACTTC.

This chain joins TRBV11-2 and TRBJ2-7; D is undetermined. CDR1 and CDR2 from the germline V gene are SGHAT and FQNNGV. The ends were cut back, 1 base at V and 0 bases at J, with 7 bases in the middle. This CDR3 is built from 14 residues. DNA for the CDR3: TGTGCCAGCAGCTTAGGACATTCCTCCTACGAGCAGTACTTC. Amino acids: CASSLGHSSYEQYF. Combining the CDR3 with reference TRBV11-2 and TRBJ2-7 gives the whole variable domain EAGVAQSPRYKIIEKRQSVAFWCNPISGHATLYWYQQILGQGPKLLIQFQNNGVVDDSQLPKDRFSAERLKGVDSTLKIQPAKLEDSAVYLCASSLGHSSYEQYFGPGTRLTVT.

The chain is built from TRBV6-1 and TRBJ1-5; D unresolved. The CDR3 is 14 amino acids. The germline gives CDR1 MNHNS, CDR2 SASEGT. V was shortened by 6 bases and J by 0 bases, with 9 bases between the two germline ends. CDR3 in DNA: TGTGCCAGCAGCGGTCCAAATAGCAATCAGCCCCAGCATTTT. Protein: CASSGPNSNQPQHF.

This clone was found a few times. This chain links TRBV19 with TRBJ1-5; weak D call: TRBD1 (5 bases). The CDR3 runs 15 residues. Trimming pared 1 base from V and 3 bases from J, leaving 10 bases between. From germline, CDR1 is LNHDA and CDR2 SQIVND (reference sequence). The CDR3 reads CASSIVRAVNQPQHF. The CDR3 DNA follows: TGTGCCAGTAGTATAGTCAGGGCGGTCAATCAGCCCCAGCATTTT.

J is TRBJ2-2 and V is TRBV7-9; no clear D. CDR1 is SEHNR, CDR2 FQNEAQ, per germline (reference sequence). The CDR3 has 11 amino acids. Trimming shortened V by 5 bases and J by 4 bases, and 2 bases separated the two germline ends. The CDR3 nucleotides are TGTGCCAGCAGCCTCACCGGGGAGCTGTTTTTT. It encodes CASSLTGELFF.

With regard to this clone: The junction does not match germline at one end; this may be a read error. The chain couples TRBV18 to TRBJ2-2; 8 nucleotides agree with TRBD2. The CDR3 extends over 17 amino acids. The germline V gene encodes CDR1 KGHSH and CDR2 LQKENI. CDR3 in DNA: TGTGCCAGCTCATCACCAACCGGGACTAGGACAACCGGGGAGCTGTTTTTT. Protein: CASSSPTGTRTTGELFF.

This chain joins TRBV6-6 and TRBJ2-5, with TRBD1 matching over 7 bases. V shed 6 bases and J 5 bases; nucleotides not matched to a gene: 6. This CDR3 has 13 amino acids. Germline CDR1 MNHNY, CDR2 SVGAGI (reference sequence). In DNA, the CDR3 is TGTGCCAGCAGCAGAGGGGGCGATGAGACCCAGTACTTC. Protein sequence: CASSRGGDETQYF.

This chain connects TRBV15 to TRBJ2-6, with 7 positions matching TRBD2. Germline V CDR1 and CDR2: LNHNV, YYDKDF (reference sequence). The CDR3 length is 14 residues. After removal of 8 bases from V and 4 bases from J, the junction contained 5 bases not matched to a gene. As DNA, the CDR3 is TGTGCCACCGGGGAGGGATCAGGGGCCAACGTCCTGACTTTC. Residues: CATGEGSGANVLTF.

This sequence joins TRBV29-1 and TRBJ1-4; no reliable D call. The germline V and J ends were trimmed by 3 bases and 2 bases, with 10 bases remaining between them. The CDR3 consists of 14 residues. Germline V lookup: CDR1 SQVTM, CDR2 ANQGSEA. The CDR3 coding sequence is TGCAGCGTTGACCCTTCCGGGACTAATGAAAAACTGTTTTTT. Amino acid sequence: CSVDPSGTNEKLFF.

The chain couples TRBV7-2 to TRBJ2-3; D is possibly TRBD1 (6 bases). Germline loops: CDR1 SGHTA, CDR2 FQGNSA. The CDR3 length is 17 residues. The V end was cut by 5 bases, the J end by 1 base, with 19 bases between. The chain's CDR3 is CASSPVSGTLGTDTQYF. The CDR3 coding sequence is TGTGCCAGCAGCCCCGTCTCGGGGACATTGGGCACAGATACGCAGTATTTT.

V and J are TRBV7-2 and TRBJ2-2; 9 positions agree with TRBD2. V shed 7 bases, J shed 5 bases, and the junction held 11 bases outside the gene matches. The CDR3 length is 16 residues. CDR1 is SGHTA and CDR2 is FQGNSA in the germline V gene. In nucleotides, the CDR3 is TGTGCCAGCAACCTACATGGACTAGCGCAAACCGGGGAGCTGTTTTTT. This gives the protein CASNLHGLAQTGELFF.

V and J are TRBV25-1 and TRBJ1-2; possible D gene TRBD1, 5 bases. The germline V gene encodes CDR1 MGHDK and CDR2 SYGVNS. The CDR3 extends over 16 amino acids. Trimming removed 0 bases at V and 8 bases at J, with 19 bases between. The CDR3 nucleotides are TGTGCCAGCAGTGAATATGGGGCTTCCAAAGGCTACGGCTACACCTTC. Encoded protein: CASSEYGASKGYGYTF.

The rearrangement uses TRBV19 and TRBJ2-7; 10 nucleotides align to TRBD2. Germline loops: CDR1 LNHDA, CDR2 SQIVND (reference sequence). V was pared by 6 bases and J by 2 bases, with 4 bases of the junction left unmatched. CDR3 length: 14 amino acids. CDR3 protein: CASRPGTSAYEQYF. The DNA of the CDR3 is TGTGCCAGTAGACCCGGGACTAGCGCCTACGAGCAGTACTTC.

V gene TRBV4-1 combines with J gene TRBJ2-7, with TRBD2 identical over 13 bases. CDR3 length equals 18 residues. V shed 0 bases and J 0 bases; nucleotides not matched to a gene: 5. Per germline, CDR1 MGHRA and CDR2 YSYEKL. The CDR3 region is CASSQDGTSGIGSYEQYF. CDR3 in DNA: TGCGCCAGCAGCCAAGATGGGACTAGCGGGATTGGCTCCTACGAGCAGTACTTC.

This chain connects TRBV19 to TRBJ2-6, with D unclear. The CDR3 sequence is 14 residues long. Germline values: CDR1 LNHDA, CDR2 SQIVND (reference sequence). Trimming pared 7 bases from V and 0 bases from J, leaving 7 bases between. DNA of the CDR3: TGTGCCAGTACTGCGGCCTCTGGGGCCAACGTCCTGACTTTC. Amino acid sequence: CASTAASGANVLTF.

The gene calls are TRBV18 and TRBJ1-1, with unresolved D. This CDR3 spans 15 amino acids. V gave up 4 bases and J gave up 0 bases, with 12 bases separating them. Germline values: CDR1 KGHSH, CDR2 LQKENI. The CDR3 DNA reads TGTGCCAGCTCACGGGAAGAGGGAATGAACACTGAAGCTTTCTTT. This sequence encodes CASSREEGMNTEAFF.

V usage is TRBV30 and J usage is TRBJ1-5, with 7 bases fitting TRBD1. The V segment lost 5 bases and the J segment 0 bases; nucleotides outside the gene matches: 1. This CDR3 contains 13 residues. Germline V gene data show CDR1 as GTSNPN and CDR2 as SVGIG (reference sequence). As DNA, the CDR3 is TGTGCCTGGGGGACAGATAGCAATCAGCCCCAGCATTTT. Amino acids: CAWGTDSNQPQHF.

This clone was counted between two and nine times. This chain links TRBV7-9 with TRBJ2-7; D might be TRBD1 (5 bases). CDR1 SEHNR and CDR2 FQNEAQ come from the germline V gene (reference sequence). The CDR3 consists of 15 residues. Trimming removed 2 bases at V and 2 bases at J, with 13 bases between. This chain's CDR3 is CASSLNEGAPYEQYF. In DNA form, the CDR3 reads TGTGCCAGCAGCTTAAACGAAGGGGCCCCCTACGAGCAGTACTTC. Using reference TRBV7-9 and TRBJ2-7 for the parts outside the CDR3, the full variable domain is DTGVSQNPRHKITKRGQNVTFRCDPISEHNRLYWYRQTLGQGPEFLTYFQNEAQLEKSRLLSDRFSAERPKGSFSTLEIQRTEQGDSAMYLCASSLNEGAPYEQYFGPGTRLTVT.